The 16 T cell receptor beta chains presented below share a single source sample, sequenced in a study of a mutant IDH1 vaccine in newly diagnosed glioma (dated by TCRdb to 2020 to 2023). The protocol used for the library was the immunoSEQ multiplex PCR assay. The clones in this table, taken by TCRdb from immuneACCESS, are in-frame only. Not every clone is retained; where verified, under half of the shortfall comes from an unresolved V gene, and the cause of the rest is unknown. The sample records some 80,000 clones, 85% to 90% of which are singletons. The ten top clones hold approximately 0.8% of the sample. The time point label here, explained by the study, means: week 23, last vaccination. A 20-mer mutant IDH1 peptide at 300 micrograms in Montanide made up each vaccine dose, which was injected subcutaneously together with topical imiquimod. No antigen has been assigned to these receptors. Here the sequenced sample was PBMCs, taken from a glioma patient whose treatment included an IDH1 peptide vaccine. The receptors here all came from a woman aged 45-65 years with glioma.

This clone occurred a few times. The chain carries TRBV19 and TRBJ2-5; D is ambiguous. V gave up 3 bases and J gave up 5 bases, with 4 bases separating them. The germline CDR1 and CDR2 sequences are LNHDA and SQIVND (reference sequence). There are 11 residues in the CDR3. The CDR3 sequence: CASSMGETQYF. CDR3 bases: TGTGCCAGTAGTATGGGTGAGACCCAGTACTTC.

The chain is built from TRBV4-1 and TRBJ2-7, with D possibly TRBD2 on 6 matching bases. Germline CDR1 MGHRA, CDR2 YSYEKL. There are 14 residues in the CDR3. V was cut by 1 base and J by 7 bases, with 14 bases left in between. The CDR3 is CASSQGPGEREQYF. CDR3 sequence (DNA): TGCGCCAGCAGCCAAGGGCCGGGAGAGAGGGAGCAGTACTTC.

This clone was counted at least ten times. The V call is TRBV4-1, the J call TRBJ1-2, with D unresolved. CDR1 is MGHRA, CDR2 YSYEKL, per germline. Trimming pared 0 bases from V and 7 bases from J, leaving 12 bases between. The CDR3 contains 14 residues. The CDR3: CASSQDNPQIGYTF. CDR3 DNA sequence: TGCGCCAGCAGCCAAGATAACCCCCAGATTGGCTACACCTTC.

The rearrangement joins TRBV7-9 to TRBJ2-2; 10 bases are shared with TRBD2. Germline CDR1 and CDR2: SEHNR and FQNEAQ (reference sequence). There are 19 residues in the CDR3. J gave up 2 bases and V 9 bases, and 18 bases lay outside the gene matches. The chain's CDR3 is CASILTRASGRENTGELFF. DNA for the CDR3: TGTGCCAGTATCCTTACCCGCGCGAGCGGGAGGGAAAACACCGGGGAGCTGTTTTTT.

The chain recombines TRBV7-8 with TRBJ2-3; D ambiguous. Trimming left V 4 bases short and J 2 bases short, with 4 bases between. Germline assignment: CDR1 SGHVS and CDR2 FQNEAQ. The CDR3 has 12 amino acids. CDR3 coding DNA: TGTGCCAGCAGCTGGGTCACAGATACGCAGTATTTT. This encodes CASSWVTDTQYF.

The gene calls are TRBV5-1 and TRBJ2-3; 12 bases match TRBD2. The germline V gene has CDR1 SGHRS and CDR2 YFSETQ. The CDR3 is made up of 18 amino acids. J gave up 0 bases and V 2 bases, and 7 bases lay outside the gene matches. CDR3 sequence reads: CASSFRLAGVSSTDTQYF. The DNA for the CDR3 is TGCGCCAGCAGCTTTCGACTAGCGGGAGTTTCTAGCACAGATACGCAGTATTTT. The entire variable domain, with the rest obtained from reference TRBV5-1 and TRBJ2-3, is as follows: KAGVTQTPRYLIKTRGQQVTLSCSPISGHRSVSWYQQTPGQGLQFLFEYFSETQRNKGNFPGRFSGRQFSNSRSEMNVSTLELGDSALYLCASSFRLAGVSSTDTQYFGPGTRLTVL.

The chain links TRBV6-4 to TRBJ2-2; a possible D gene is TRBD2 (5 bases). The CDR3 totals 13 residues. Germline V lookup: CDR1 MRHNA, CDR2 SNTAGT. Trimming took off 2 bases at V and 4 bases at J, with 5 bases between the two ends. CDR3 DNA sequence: TGTGCCAGCAGTGACGGGAGCACCGGGGAGCTGTTTTTT. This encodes CASSDGSTGELFF.

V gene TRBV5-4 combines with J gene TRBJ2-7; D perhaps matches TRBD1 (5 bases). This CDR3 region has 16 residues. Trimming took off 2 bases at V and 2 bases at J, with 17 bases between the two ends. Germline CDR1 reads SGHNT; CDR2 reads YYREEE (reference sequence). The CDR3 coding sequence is TGTGCCAGCAGCTTCCTCGGACAATTTTTTCCCTACGAGCAGTACTTC. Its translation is CASSFLGQFFPYEQYF.

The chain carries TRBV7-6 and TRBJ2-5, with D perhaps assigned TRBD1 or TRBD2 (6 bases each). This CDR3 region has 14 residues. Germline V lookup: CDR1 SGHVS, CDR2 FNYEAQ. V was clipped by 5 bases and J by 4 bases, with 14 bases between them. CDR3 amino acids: CASSLQGGRETQYF. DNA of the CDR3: TGTGCCAGCAGCCTCCAAGGGGGGAGAGAGACCCAGTACTTC.

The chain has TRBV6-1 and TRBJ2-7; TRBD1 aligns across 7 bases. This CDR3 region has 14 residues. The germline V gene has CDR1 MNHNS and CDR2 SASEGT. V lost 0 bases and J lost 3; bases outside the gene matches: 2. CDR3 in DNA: TGTGCCAGCAGTGAAGCCGGACAGGACTACGAGCAGTACTTC. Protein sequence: CASSEAGQDYEQYF.

CDR3: CASSPRLAGSYEQYF. The CDR3 DNA is TGTGCCAGCAGCCCCCGACTAGCGGGATCCTACGAGCAGTACTTC. This chain links TRBV13 with TRBJ2-7, with 11 bases aligning to TRBD2. Looked up from germline, CDR1 is PRHDT and CDR2 is FYEKMQ (reference sequence). With V trimmed by 5 bases and J by 1 base, 4 bases remained unmatched. The CDR3 totals 15 residues.

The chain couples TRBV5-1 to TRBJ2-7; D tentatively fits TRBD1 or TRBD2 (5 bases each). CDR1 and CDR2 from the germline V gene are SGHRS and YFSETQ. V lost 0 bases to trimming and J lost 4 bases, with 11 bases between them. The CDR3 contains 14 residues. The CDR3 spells CASSLAMGVYEQYF. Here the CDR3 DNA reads TGCGCCAGCAGCTTGGCCATGGGGGTATACGAGCAGTACTTC.

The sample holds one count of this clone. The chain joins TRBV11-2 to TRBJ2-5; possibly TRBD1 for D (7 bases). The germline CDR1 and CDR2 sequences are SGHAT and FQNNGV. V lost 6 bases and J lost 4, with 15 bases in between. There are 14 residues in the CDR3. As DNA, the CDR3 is TGTGCCAGCAGGCCGGCCAGGGGGGTAGAGACCCAGTACTTC. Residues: CASRPARGVETQYF.

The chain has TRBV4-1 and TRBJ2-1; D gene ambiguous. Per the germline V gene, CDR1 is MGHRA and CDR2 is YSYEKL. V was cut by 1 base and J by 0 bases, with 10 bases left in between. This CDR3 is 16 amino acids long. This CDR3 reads CASSQAPPSSYNEQFF. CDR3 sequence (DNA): TGCGCCAGCAGCCAAGCCCCCCCCAGCTCCTACAATGAGCAGTTCTTC.

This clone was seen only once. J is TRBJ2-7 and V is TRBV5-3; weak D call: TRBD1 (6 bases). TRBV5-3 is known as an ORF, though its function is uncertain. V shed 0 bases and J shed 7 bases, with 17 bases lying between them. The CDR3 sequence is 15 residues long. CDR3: CARSLAGDRRLEQYF. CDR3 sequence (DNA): TGTGCCAGAAGCTTGGCCGGCGACAGGCGTTTGGAGCAGTACTTC.

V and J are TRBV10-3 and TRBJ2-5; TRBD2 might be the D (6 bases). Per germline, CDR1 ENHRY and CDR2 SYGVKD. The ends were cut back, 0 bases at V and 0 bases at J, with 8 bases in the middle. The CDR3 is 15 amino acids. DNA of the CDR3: TGTGCCATCAGTGAGTCGCGGGACGACCAAGAGACCCAGTACTTC. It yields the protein CAISESRDDQETQYF.